This TCR beta chain derives from a study of blood T cell repertoires in COVID-19. For the study at large: Sites across the United States, Italy and Spain contributed samples from acute and convalescent COVID-19. T cells, B-cell-depleted T cells, or PBMCs supplied cDNA or gDNA.

Original handling: Reference gene primer amplification in the assay estimated nucleated cell counts. The table came from immunoSEQ multiplex PCR; TCRdb's copy has only in-frame clones and leaves some out. V and J calls and clone size come straight from that table; D and trimming were deduced from the DNA. Here the sample spans 65,000 to 90,000 clones, about 90% being singletons. This clone came up a few times. What was sequenced was peripheral blood. This clonotype was obtained from a human donor in a cohort sampled during active COVID-19.

In DNA, the CDR3 is TGTGCCACGGCCCCGACAGTGGACTATGGCTACACCTTC. The encoded protein is CATAPTVDYGYTF. This rearrangement joins TRBV6-5 to TRBJ1-2; D is possibly TRBD1 (5 bases). V gave up 10 bases and J gave up 3 bases, with 15 bases separating them. CDR1 and CDR2 (germline): MNHEY, SVGAGI. The CDR3 has 13 amino acids.